These T cell receptor beta chains were read from a single sample in a study of cytomegalovirus exposure and HLA in healthy donors. Clones were sequenced by immunoSEQ multiplex PCR, and TCRdb holds only the in-frame ones, with some missing. The data contain more than 85,000 clones, more than 60% of them seen just once; the ten biggest clones take up approximately 2%. Input material: PBMCs. The receptors were gathered from a boy between 10 and 17 years old in good health and CMV-seronegative. Each CDR3 is given without its conserved first and last residue.

J,V,CDR3
TRBJ2-7,TRBV4-2,ASSQDLTQGIYEQY
TRBJ1-1,TRBV15,ATSSLAGPTEAF
TRBJ1-6,TRBV30,AWKRVSDAYNSPLH
TRBJ2-7,TRBV11-2,ASSLLDSPYEQY
TRBJ1-2,TRBV5-8,ASSFQGQGGGYT
TRBJ2-3,TRBV7-9,ASSFGLLAADTQY
TRBJ2-7,TRBV28,ASCETPRSSYEQY
TRBJ2-1,TRBV30,AWSSHGGSSYNEQF
TRBJ1-1,TRBV7-6,ASSLGTGNTEAF
TRBJ1-1,TRBV9,ASSVDPVARLAF
TRBJ2-1,TRBV7-9,ASSLGAGAFSNEQF
TRBJ1-6,TRBV20-1,SARDSTLH
TRBJ1-1,TRBV25-1,ASSIGQLTEAF
TRBJ2-1,TRBV5-4,ASSFPPTGSYNEQF